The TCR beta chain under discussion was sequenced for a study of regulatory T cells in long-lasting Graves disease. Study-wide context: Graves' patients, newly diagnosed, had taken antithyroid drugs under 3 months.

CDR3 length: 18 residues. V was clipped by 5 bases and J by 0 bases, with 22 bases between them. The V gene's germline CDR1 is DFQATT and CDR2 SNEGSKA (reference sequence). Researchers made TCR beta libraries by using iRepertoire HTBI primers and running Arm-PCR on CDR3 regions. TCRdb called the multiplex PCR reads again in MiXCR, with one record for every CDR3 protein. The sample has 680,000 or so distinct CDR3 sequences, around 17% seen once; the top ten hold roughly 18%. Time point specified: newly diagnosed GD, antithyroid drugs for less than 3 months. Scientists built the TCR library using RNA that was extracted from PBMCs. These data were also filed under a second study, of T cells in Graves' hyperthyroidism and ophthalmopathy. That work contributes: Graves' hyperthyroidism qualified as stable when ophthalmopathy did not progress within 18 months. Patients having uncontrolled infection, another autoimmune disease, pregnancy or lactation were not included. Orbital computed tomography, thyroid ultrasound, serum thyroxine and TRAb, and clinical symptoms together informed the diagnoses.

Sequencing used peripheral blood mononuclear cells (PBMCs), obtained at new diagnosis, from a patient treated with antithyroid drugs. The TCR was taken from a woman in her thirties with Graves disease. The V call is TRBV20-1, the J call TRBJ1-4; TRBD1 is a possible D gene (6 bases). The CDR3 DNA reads TGCAGTGCTCCCCCGATCGAACAGGGAGGTGCAACTAATGAAAAACTGTTTTTT. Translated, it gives CSAPPIEQGGATNEKLFF.